The 30 T cell receptor beta chains listed next were all sequenced from one sample in a study of T cell changes during pregnancy in multiple sclerosis. Measured with immunoSEQ multiplex PCR; TCRdb has only the in-frame clones, and not every one. This sample has around 31,000 clones, with approximately 90% found just once. The material was CD8+ T cells from peripheral blood mononuclear cells, obtained in the second trimester of pregnancy. The receptors were gathered from a female donor with multiple sclerosis, enrolled in a pregnancy study.

The gene calls are TRBV10-1 and TRBJ2-3; 12 bases are a match to TRBD2. CDR1 and CDR2 (germline): WNHNN, SYGVQD (reference sequence). V trimming: 0 bases; J trimming: 1 base; junction bases outside the gene matches: 8. CDR3 length: 19 amino acids. CDR3 region: CASSESGASGRAGTDTQYF. The CDR3 DNA is TGCGCCAGCAGTGAGTCCGGAGCTAGCGGGAGGGCCGGCACAGATACGCAGTATTTT.

V usage is TRBV19 and J usage is TRBJ1-4; D is uncertain. Germline assignment: CDR1 LNHDA and CDR2 SQIVND (reference sequence). The V gene lost 1 base and the J gene lost 0 bases, with 12 bases spanning the gap. The CDR3 contains 17 residues. Written as DNA, the CDR3 is TGTGCCAGTAGTATAGTTATCCTGGGCACAACTAATGAAAAACTGTTTTTT. It translates to CASSIVILGTTNEKLFF.

The chain recombines TRBV7-9 with TRBJ2-7, with TRBD2 matching over 7 bases. Germline assignment: CDR1 SEHNR and CDR2 FQNEAQ (reference sequence). The CDR3 is 15 amino acids. The V segment lost 1 base and the J segment 2 bases; nucleotides outside the gene matches: 5. The CDR3 reads CASSLERGRAYEQYF. The CDR3 nucleotides read TGTGCCAGCAGCTTAGAACGTGGGAGGGCCTACGAGCAGTACTTC.

The gene calls are TRBV2 and TRBJ2-3; TRBD1 agrees at 8 bases. The germline gives CDR1 SNHLY, CDR2 FYNNEI. CDR3 length: 19 residues. Unmatched junction bases numbered 17, after V lost 6 bases and J lost 0 bases. Here the CDR3 DNA reads TGTGCCAGCAGCGCCGGGACAGGATTTCCGCTCACTAGCACAGATACGCAGTATTTT. Translation gives CASSAGTGFPLTSTDTQYF.

This sequence joins TRBV5-1 and TRBJ2-7; D possibly corresponds to TRBD1 (6 bases). Trimming removed 1 base at V and 3 bases at J, with 14 bases between. This CDR3 spans 15 amino acids. CDR1 and CDR2 from the germline V gene are SGHRS and YFSETQ. The CDR3 DNA reads as TGCGCCAGCAGCTTGAATCCCAGAGGGGGCTACGAGCAGTACTTC. Amino acids: CASSLNPRGGYEQYF. Together with reference TRBV5-1 and TRBJ2-7, the CDR3 gives the full variable domain: KAGVTQTPRYLIKTRGQQVTLSCSPISGHRSVSWYQQTPGQGLQFLFEYFSETQRNKGNFPGRFSGRQFSNSRSEMNVSTLELGDSALYLCASSLNPRGGYEQYFGPGTRLTVT.

V is TRBV2 and J is TRBJ2-7, with D tentatively TRBD2 (6 bases). Per germline, CDR1 SNHLY and CDR2 FYNNEI. The germline V and J ends were trimmed by 3 bases and 2 bases, with 11 bases remaining between them. There are 14 residues in the CDR3. The CDR3 DNA sequence: TGTGCCAGCAGTGATCGCGGGACCCCCTACGAGCAGTACTTC. Protein product: CASSDRGTPYEQYF.

This clone appeared a single time. This chain links TRBV7-9 with TRBJ2-7; 13 bases are shared with TRBD2. CDR3 length: 16 residues. Losses at the gene ends were 5 bases for V and 2 bases for J; bases not matched to a gene: 6. Germline V gene sequence: CDR1 SEHNR, CDR2 FQNEAQ (reference sequence). The CDR3 spells CASSPRLAGGTYEQYF. Written as DNA, the CDR3 is TGTGCCAGCAGCCCTCGACTAGCGGGAGGCACCTACGAGCAGTACTTC. The full variable domain, its missing parts supplied by reference TRBV7-9 and TRBJ2-7, is DTGVSQNPRHKITKRGQNVTFRCDPISEHNRLYWYRQTLGQGPEFLTYFQNEAQLEKSRLLSDRFSAERPKGSFSTLEIQRTEQGDSAMYLCASSPRLAGGTYEQYFGPGTRLTVT.

The chain employs TRBV28 and TRBJ2-3; D is unresolved. V was clipped by 3 bases and J by 2 bases, with 9 bases between them. Germline V lookup: CDR1 MDHEN, CDR2 SYDVKM. The CDR3 is made up of 14 amino acids. The CDR3 region is CASSFVLDTDTQYF. The CDR3 coding sequence is TGTGCCAGCAGTTTTGTCCTAGACACAGATACGCAGTATTTT. The full variable domain, completed using reference TRBV28 and TRBJ2-3, is DVKVTQSSRYLVKRTGEKVFLECVQDMDHENMFWYRQDPGLGLRLIYFSYDVKMKEKGDIPEGYSVSREKKERFSLILESASTNQTSMYLCASSFVLDTDTQYFGPGTRLTVL.

The chain employs TRBV7-2 and TRBJ2-3; the D gene is possibly TRBD1 (5 bases). Germline lookup yields CDR1 SGHTA and CDR2 FQGNSA. CDR3 length: 15 amino acids. Trimming removed 6 bases at V and 0 bases at J, with 13 bases between. The CDR3 DNA follows: TGTGCCAGCAGGATTCAGGGCACGAGCACAGATACGCAGTATTTT. Translation gives CASRIQGTSTDTQYF.

The J gene is TRBJ2-7, the V gene TRBV19; tentative D call: TRBD1 (6 bases). The CDR3 runs to 17 residues. Looked up from germline, CDR1 is LNHDA and CDR2 is SQIVND (reference sequence). Trimming pared 5 bases from V and 4 bases from J, leaving 24 bases between. DNA for the CDR3: TGTGCCAGTAGTTCTCAGACGGGACACTGGGGCCTTTACGAGCAGTACTTC. It is translated as CASSSQTGHWGLYEQYF.

The chain carries TRBV4-2 and TRBJ2-3, with a possible D match to TRBD2 (5 bases). The CDR3 extends over 14 amino acids. Germline V gives CDR1 LGHNA, CDR2 YNFKEQ. Trimming removed 0 bases at V and 2 bases at J, with 6 bases between. CDR3 DNA: TGTGCCAGCAGCCAAGAGAGGGCCACAGATACGCAGTATTTT. This gives the protein CASSQERATDTQYF.

The chain links TRBV27 to TRBJ1-4, with 7 bases matching TRBD1. CDR3 length equals 14 residues. CDR1 MNHEY and CDR2 SMNVEV come from the germline V gene (reference sequence). The V gene end was trimmed by 2 bases and the J gene end by 7 bases; junction bases not matched to a gene: 4. The CDR3 region has the DNA TGTGCCAGCAGTTTAACGACAGGGAGTGAAAAACTGTTTTTT. It encodes CASSLTTGSEKLFF.

With respect to this clone: This CDR3 is also generated by other DNA sequences in the sample. The V and J genes are TRBV27 and TRBJ1-1, with D unclear. There are 13 residues in the CDR3. V lost 0 bases to trimming and J lost 4 bases, with 6 bases between them. Germline V CDR1 and CDR2: MNHEY, SMNVEV (reference sequence). CDR3 nucleotide sequence: TGTGCCAGCAGTTTATCAGCTCTCACTGAAGCTTTCTTT. Its translation: CASSLSALTEAFF.

J is TRBJ2-7 and V is TRBV9, with 7 bases that match TRBD2. CDR1 and CDR2 from the germline V gene are SGDLS and YYNGEE. This CDR3 contains 14 residues. Trimming cost V 4 bases and J 5 bases; bases outside gene matches: 9. As DNA, the CDR3 is TGTGCCAGCAGCCCCAGGGACTATCTGCACGAGCAGTACTTC. Encoded protein: CASSPRDYLHEQYF.

The chain employs TRBV7-7 and TRBJ2-2; 9 bases match TRBD2. After removal of 2 bases from V and 0 bases from J, the junction contained 7 bases not matched to a gene. The CDR3 totals 18 residues. In germline, CDR1 is SSHAT, CDR2 FNYEAQ (reference sequence). CDR3 protein: CASSLLAGPIANTGELFF. CDR3 bases: TGTGCCAGCAGCTTACTAGCGGGACCAATAGCGAACACCGGGGAGCTGTTTTTT.

This sequence joins TRBV6-4 and TRBJ2-2; 8 nucleotides agree with TRBD1. CDR1 and CDR2 (germline): MRHNA, SNTAGT. The CDR3 has 15 amino acids. V trimming: 6 bases; J trimming: 7 bases; junction bases outside the gene matches: 10. CDR3 amino acids: CASREEDRESGELFF. The CDR3 nucleotides read TGTGCCAGCAGAGAGGAGGACAGGGAGAGCGGGGAGCTGTTTTTT.

The gene calls are TRBV21-1 and TRBJ2-3; TRBD2 was called by the table and not checked on the DNA. TRBV21-1 is termed a pseudogene. This CDR3 region has 18 residues. CDR3 in amino acids: CASARTREGVAGADTQYF. In DNA, the CDR3 is TGTGCCAGCGCCAGGACCAGGGAGGGAGTAGCGGGCGCAGATACGCAGTATTTT.

The V call is TRBV4-1, the J call TRBJ2-1, with D possibly matching TRBD1 (6 bases). The CDR3 length is 14 residues. Trimming cost V 0 bases and J 10 bases, with 13 bases left between them. CDR1 is MGHRA, CDR2 YSYEKL, per germline. The CDR3 loop is CASSQEMGADEQFF. In nucleotides, the CDR3 is TGCGCCAGCAGCCAAGAGATGGGGGCTGACGAGCAGTTCTTC.

The CDR3 sequence: CASSSGEDTQYF. The DNA of the CDR3 is TGTGCCAGCAGCTCGGGAGAAGATACGCAGTATTTT. This chain links TRBV7-6 with TRBJ2-3; weak D call: TRBD2 (6 bases). The ends were cut back, 4 bases at V and 5 bases at J, with 7 bases in the middle. This CDR3 contains 12 residues. Per germline, CDR1 SGHVS and CDR2 FNYEAQ.

This clone appeared a single time. The chain joins TRBV27 to TRBJ2-3; no clear D. The CDR3 is 13 amino acids. With 3 bases removed from V and 4 bases from J, the gap between germline ends came to 8 bases. In germline, CDR1 is MNHEY, CDR2 SMNVEV (reference sequence). The CDR3 sequence is CASSLLTADTQYF. The CDR3 coding sequence is TGTGCCAGCAGTTTGCTTACGGCAGATACGCAGTATTTT.

The V call is TRBV11-2, the J call TRBJ2-7; tentatively, D is TRBD1 (5 bases). V was clipped by 5 bases and J by 0 bases, with 11 bases between them. Germline assignment: CDR1 SGHAT and CDR2 FQNNGV. The CDR3 spans 14 residues. CDR3 region: CASSLGPSSYEQYF. The CDR3 DNA follows: TGTGCCAGCAGCCTGGGGCCGTCCTCCTACGAGCAGTACTTC.

The CDR3 sequence: CASSQNPGGILNYGYTF. CDR3 nucleotides: TGTGCCAGCAGCCAGAATCCGGGAGGAATCCTTAACTATGGCTACACCTTC. The rearrangement uses TRBV7-6 and TRBJ1-2; D not certain. This CDR3 has 17 amino acids. CDR1 is SGHVS and CDR2 is FNYEAQ in the germline V gene. V lost 5 bases and J lost 1, with 20 bases in between.

The chain uses TRBV7-9 and TRBJ2-2; D might be TRBD2 (5 bases). The V end lost 8 bases, the J end lost 5 bases, and 9 bases lay between the germline ends. This CDR3 is built from 12 residues. Germline CDR1 reads SEHNR; CDR2 reads FQNEAQ (reference sequence). The CDR3 region is CASGSGTGELFF. The CDR3, as DNA: TGTGCCAGCGGCTCGGGGACCGGGGAGCTGTTTTTT.

About this clone: A read error may produce the germline difference seen at one junction end. The chain is built from TRBV7-8 and TRBJ2-2; TRBD2 might be the D (5 bases). The CDR3 extends over 15 amino acids. Germline V gives CDR1 SGHVS, CDR2 FQNEAQ. The chain's CDR3 is CASSLRVPNTGELFF. Written as DNA, the CDR3 is TGTGCCAGCAGCTTGCGGGTACCAAACACTGGGGAGCTGTTTTTT.

V and J are TRBV7-8 and TRBJ2-7, with D tentatively TRBD2 (6 bases). The length of the CDR3 is 15 residues. Germline V gives CDR1 SGHVS, CDR2 FQNEAQ. V was trimmed by 5 bases and J by 3 bases, leaving 17 bases between them. This CDR3 reads CASSPRGGNFYEQYF. CDR3 DNA sequence: TGTGCCAGCAGCCCGAGAGGCGGGAATTTCTACGAGCAGTACTTC.

This chain uses TRBV10-2 with TRBJ2-5, with TRBD2 as a possible D gene (6 bases). The CDR3 runs to 14 residues. Trimming shortened V by 6 bases and J by 7 bases, and 18 bases separated the two germline ends. Germline CDR1 WSHSY, CDR2 SAAADI. In nucleotides, the CDR3 is TGCGCCAGCAGGGGACTCGATGTAGACGCGACCCAGTACTTC. Encoded protein: CASRGLDVDATQYF.

The V gene is TRBV6-1, the J gene TRBJ2-7; no definite D call. From germline, CDR1 is MNHNS and CDR2 SASEGT. The CDR3 runs 15 residues. Trimming cost V 0 bases and J 3 bases, with 12 bases left between them. This CDR3 is CASSEALVGHYEQYF. The CDR3 DNA is TGTGCCAGCAGTGAAGCGCTGGTGGGCCACTACGAGCAGTACTTC.

V usage is TRBV10-3 and J usage is TRBJ2-7, with D perhaps matching TRBD2 (5 bases). The germline gives CDR1 ENHRY, CDR2 SYGVKD. The CDR3 is 14 residues long. Trimming left V 3 bases short and J 6 bases short, with 15 bases between. CDR3 sequence reads: CAISDSGGNSEQYF. In DNA, the CDR3 is TGTGCCATCAGTGACTCTGGAGGAAACTCCGAGCAGTACTTC.

The chain couples TRBV29-1 to TRBJ2-7; no reliable D call. In germline, CDR1 is SQVTM, CDR2 ANQGSEA. CDR3 length equals 14 residues. The V gene lost 0 bases and the J gene lost 2 bases, with 11 bases spanning the gap. The chain's CDR3 is CSVEDLERPYEQYF. Here the CDR3 DNA reads TGCAGCGTTGAAGATCTAGAGAGGCCCTACGAGCAGTACTTC.

The chain is built from TRBV5-8 and TRBJ2-1; D remains unclear. The CDR3 totals 16 residues. V lost 0 bases and J 9 bases, leaving 19 bases between the germline ends. Germline V CDR1 and CDR2: SGHTS, YDEGEE. In DNA, the CDR3 is TGTGCCAGCAGCTTGGTTGGTAGCCATCCCGGCAGTGAGCAGTTCTTC. Translation: CASSLVGSHPGSEQFF.